This TCR beta chain was identified during a study of a mutant IDH1 vaccine in newly diagnosed glioma. Turning to the study itself: The start of vaccination came 4-6 weeks after radiotherapy alone, or with temozolomide cycles. Before enrollment, patients got radiotherapy alone, temozolomide alone, or mostly the combination. The week-35 safety follow-up was V12, and the week-47 study end was V13. Findings and caveats of the study: Whatever changes occurred in top peripheral T cell clonotypes seemed unrelated to pseudoprogression.

Turning to this clone: Its antigen is as yet unknown.

Noted time point: week 47, end of study. Vaccine doses each comprised 300 ug of mutant IDH1 20-mer peptide, with topical imiquimod. The CDR3 extends over 16 amino acids. With 1 base removed from V and 1 base from J, the gap between germline ends came to 10 bases. Germline lookup yields CDR1 LNHDA and CDR2 SQIVND (reference sequence). The method was immunoSEQ multiplex PCR; TCRdb's version includes in-frame clones alone and lacks a portion of them. Counted here are over 30,000 clones, about 93% occurring once; the ten biggest clones make up about 5.2%. The V call is TRBV19, the J call TRBJ2-2, with D unclear. The source is a woman aged 40-49 years with glioma. The sample was PBMCs, taken from a glioma patient whose treatment included an IDH1 peptide vaccine. The CDR3 coding sequence is TGTGCCAGTAGTATAGGACCCAACATGAACACCGGGGAGCTGTTTTTT. Protein sequence: CASSIGPNMNTGELFF.